These 15 T cell receptor beta chains came from one sample sequenced in a study of cytomegalovirus exposure and HLA in healthy donors. It was with 60 Vbeta and 13 Jbeta primers that the PCR ran. TCRdb keeps only in-frame clones here, not all; method: immunoSEQ multiplex PCR. The sample gives more than 90,000 clones, about two thirds of which show up once; 5.9% is in the top ten. The sequenced sample consisted of PBMCs. These receptors were taken from a boy aged 10-17 years in good health and CMV-seropositive.

The chain is built from TRBV28 and TRBJ1-1; 10 bases line up with TRBD1. The V and J ends lost 6 bases and 0 bases, in that order; junction bases with no gene match: 7. This CDR3 has 16 residues. Germline CDR1 is MDHEN and CDR2 is SYDVKM. The CDR3 protein is CASRFTGQGMNTEAFF. The CDR3 region has the DNA TGTGCCAGCAGATTTACGGGACAGGGGATGAACACTGAAGCTTTCTTT.

Here the CDR3 DNA reads TGTGCCAGCTCACCAAGGACAAAGGACACTGAAGCTTTCTTT. Residues: CASSPRTKDTEAFF. The rearrangement joins TRBV18 to TRBJ1-1, with D possibly matching TRBD1 (5 bases). Germline CDR1 is KGHSH and CDR2 is LQKENI. Trimming cost V 2 bases and J 3 bases, with 10 bases left between them. The CDR3 spans 14 residues.

The chain has TRBV29-1 and TRBJ2-7, with D possibly being TRBD2 (6 bases). The CDR3 contains 13 residues. Deletions cut 4 bases from V and 2 bases from J, with 12 bases between. Germline V gene lookup returns CDR1 SQVTM and CDR2 ANQGSEA. The DNA of the CDR3 is TGCAGCGTTGGGCGGGACCAAACCTACGAGCAGTACTTC. Residues: CSVGRDQTYEQYF.

This clone was seen only once. The chain couples TRBV30 to TRBJ1-3; D not certain. The CDR3 length is 14 residues. The V gene lost 0 bases and the J gene lost 5 bases, with 11 bases spanning the gap. Germline loops: CDR1 GTSNPN, CDR2 SVGIG (reference sequence). Here the CDR3 reads CAWSVGGSRNTIYF. For the CDR3, the DNA is TGTGCCTGGAGTGTTGGAGGGTCCCGAAACACCATATATTTT. Together with reference TRBV30 and TRBJ1-3, the CDR3 gives the full variable domain: SQTIHQWPATLVQPVGSPLSLECTVEGTSNPNLYWYRQAAGRGLQLLFYSVGIGQISSEVPQNLSASRPQDRQFILSSKKLLLSDSGFYLCAWSVGGSRNTIYFGEGSWLTVV.

This rearrangement joins TRBV6-6 to TRBJ1-2; possible D gene TRBD1, 6 bases. This CDR3 contains 13 residues. V lost 5 bases to trimming and J lost 8 bases, with 15 bases between them. The germline V gene encodes CDR1 MNHNY and CDR2 SVGAGI (reference sequence). In DNA form, the CDR3 reads TGTGCCAGCAGTAGACAGGCGATGGGGGGCTACACCTTC. It encodes CASSRQAMGGYTF.

This rearrangement joins TRBV9 to TRBJ2-2, with TRBD2 matching over 15 bases. V lost 2 bases, J lost 10 bases, and 6 bases stayed unmatched. The CDR3 consists of 16 residues. CDR1 is SGDLS and CDR2 is YYNGEE in the germline V gene. CDR3 nucleotides: TGTGCCAGCAGCGTCGGACTAGCGGGGGGGCCCGTGGAGCTGTTTTTT. Translated, it gives CASSVGLAGGPVELFF.

The V call is TRBV5-1, the J call TRBJ1-2; 10 nucleotides align to TRBD1. The CDR3 length is 15 residues. Germline loops: CDR1 SGHRS, CDR2 YFSETQ. V lost 5 bases, J lost 1 base, and 5 bases stayed unmatched. DNA of the CDR3: TGCGCCAGCAGGACAGGGGGCTTCGATAACTATGGCTACACCTTC. It translates to CASRTGGFDNYGYTF.

The chain combines TRBV2 with TRBJ1-1; no clear D gene. The CDR3 spans 13 residues. The V and J ends lost 3 bases and 1 base respectively, with 6 bases between them. Germline V gene sequence: CDR1 SNHLY, CDR2 FYNNEI. CDR3 sequence (DNA): TGTGCCAGCAGTGAGAACACGAACACTGAAGCTTTCTTT. This codes for CASSENTNTEAFF. The complete variable domain, with remaining parts taken from reference TRBV2 and TRBJ1-1, reads EPEVTQTPSHQVTQMGQEVILRCVPISNHLYFYWYRQILGQKVEFLVSFYNNEISEKSEIFDDQFSVERPDGSNFTLKIRSTKLEDSAMYFCASSENTNTEAFFGQGTRLTVV.

V and J are TRBV5-1 and TRBJ1-2; perhaps TRBD1 as D (6 bases). V shed 4 bases and J shed 0 bases, with 13 bases lying between them. The CDR3 loop spans 15 amino acids. Germline lookup yields CDR1 SGHRS and CDR2 YFSETQ. The CDR3 sequence is CASSRNPGANYGYTF. The CDR3 bases are TGCGCCAGCAGCCGAAATCCAGGGGCTAACTATGGCTACACCTTC.

This sequence joins TRBV19 and TRBJ2-1, with TRBD2 identical over 13 bases. V was pared by 5 bases and J by 3 bases, with 1 base of the junction left unmatched. This CDR3 has 15 amino acids. CDR1 is LNHDA and CDR2 is SQIVND in the germline V gene (reference sequence). For the CDR3, the DNA is TGTGCCAGTAGTCGGACTAGCGGGGGCTACAATGAGCAGTTCTTC. Its translation: CASSRTSGGYNEQFF.

For this clone: A read error may account for a junction end that differs from germline. The DNA for the CDR3 is TGCGCCAGCAGCTGGGGGGTTTTGTCCGGGCAGCCCCAGAATTTT. This gives the protein CASSWGVLSGQPQNF. The chain employs TRBV5-1 and TRBJ1-5; tentative D call: TRBD1 (5 bases). Germline assignment: CDR1 SGHRS and CDR2 YFSETQ. The length of the CDR3 is 15 residues.

This clone was recorded only once. The chain carries TRBV30 and TRBJ2-7; 8 bases map to TRBD1. With 5 bases clipped from V and 3 bases from J, the junction kept 9 bases outside the gene matches. CDR3 length: 14 amino acids. Germline CDR1 reads GTSNPN; CDR2 reads SVGIG (reference sequence). This chain's CDR3 is CAWRTRDRLYEQYF. The CDR3 DNA reads as TGTGCCTGGCGCACCCGGGACAGGCTCTACGAGCAGTACTTC.

The gene calls are TRBV6-1 and TRBJ2-1; tentative D call: TRBD1 (5 bases). The CDR3 has 15 amino acids. Germline CDR1 reads MNHNS; CDR2 reads SASEGT. V was pared by 10 bases and J by 8 bases, with 24 bases between. CDR3 DNA sequence: TGTGCCACCTCAGCCGGCAGGGTCAGTAGGGATGAGCAGTTCTTC. Amino acid sequence: CATSAGRVSRDEQFF.

The chain combines TRBV6-1 with TRBJ2-7; weak D call: TRBD1 (6 bases). The CDR3 is 13 amino acids. V was pared by 5 bases and J by 3 bases, with 11 bases between. Germline V gives CDR1 MNHNS, CDR2 SASEGT. The CDR3 DNA follows: TGTGCCAGCAGTAGGGACACACTCTACGAGCAGTACTTC. It translates to CASSRDTLYEQYF.

This clone was picked up a small number of times. The genes are TRBV6-5 and TRBJ1-2, with D possibly being TRBD1 (5 bases). CDR3 length: 15 residues. Germline-derived CDR1 and CDR2 are MNHEY and SVGAGI. Trimming shortened V by 2 bases and J by 8 bases, and 18 bases separated the two germline ends. The CDR3 sequence is CASSYRGLELVGYTF. The CDR3 nucleotides read TGTGCCAGCAGTTACAGGGGATTGGAACTCGTGGGCTACACCTTC.